This T cell receptor (beta chain) was documented in a study of blood T cell repertoires in COVID-19. Study-level background: Material from acute and convalescent COVID-19 was sourced from the United States, Italy and Spain. T cells, B-cell-depleted T cells, or PBMCs provided the cDNA or gDNA that served as material.

In the study's own analysis: Cell counts per sample came from amplifying reference gene primers. Sequencing was performed with immunoSEQ multiplex PCR; in TCRdb, only in-frame clones are kept and a portion is missing. The D gene and trimming were derived from the DNA, and the V and J assignments and clone size from that table. There are around 96,000 clones in the sample; about 95% occur only once, and more than 4% lies in the top ten. This clone occurred once. CDR1 and CDR2 (germline): SGHRS, YFSETQ. Trimming removed 0 bases from V and 2 bases from J, with 5 bases in between. The CDR3 extends over 14 amino acids.

The rearrangement uses TRBV5-1 and TRBJ1-4; D is unresolved. This receptor was obtained from a human donor with active COVID-19. The donor label of this sample is uncertain. Sequenced: peripheral blood. The CDR3 DNA follows: TGCGCCAGCAGCTTGGGGAGGACTAATGAAAAACTGTTTTTT. This codes for CASSLGRTNEKLFF.